This TCR beta chain was obtained from a study of control samples from healthy donors and cancer patients. Sequencing was performed with immunoSEQ multiplex PCR; in TCRdb, only in-frame clones are kept and a portion is missing. The sample gives about 120,000 clones, over 90% of which show up once; more than 2% is in the top ten. This CDR3 contains 12 residues. With 5 bases clipped from V and 8 bases from J, the junction kept 2 bases outside the gene matches. The germline V gene has CDR1 MNHNY and CDR2 SVGAGI (reference sequence). The origin of this receptor is a man aged 25 to 45 in good health. The gene calls are TRBV6-6 and TRBJ1-5; 8 bases align to TRBD1. The sample was blood. The CDR3 reads CASSAQGEPQHF. The CDR3 DNA sequence: TGTGCCAGCAGTGCACAGGGGGAGCCCCAGCATTTT.